This T cell receptor (beta chain) originates from a study of metastatic and nonmetastatic thyroid tumors. The CDR3 sequence is 15 residues long. Trimming took 1 base from V and 5 from J, leaving 15 bases between them. Germline values: CDR1 SGHVS, CDR2 FNYEAQ. TCRdb reanalyzed the PCR reads with MiXCR. The table lists fewer than 40,000 clones, approximately 20% of them singletons. Each patient came to thyroid surgery without any prior treatment (of any kind). This clone was seen ten or more times. Sequenced sample: tumor tissue. This sequence was found in a female donor with papillary thyroid cancer or a benign thyroid nodule (not recorded which). Some clones in this sample may be carry-over from other donors' samples. The rearrangement links TRBV7-6 to TRBJ2-7; the D call may be TRBD1 or TRBD2 (5 bases each). The CDR3 region has the DNA TGTGCCAGCAGCTTAGGCTGGGGACCGCCCAACGAGCAGTACTTC. As protein: CASSLGWGPPNEQYF.